This section outlines one T cell receptor (beta chain) sequence together with its context. The record originates from a study of blood T cell repertoires in COVID-19. As for the study in general: The United States, Italy and Spain provided the acute and convalescent COVID-19 samples. The cDNA or gDNA used as material had been derived from T cells, B-cell-depleted T cells, or PBMCs.

In the study's own analysis: Amplification with reference gene primers provided the estimates of nucleated cell counts. Profiling relied on immunoSEQ multiplex PCR, and the TCRdb table lists in-frame clones only, not all of them. From that table come the V and J calls and clone size; the DNA was used to work out D and trimming. The sample lists about 94,000 clones, roughly 80% occurring once. The germline gives CDR1 SGHAT, CDR2 FQDESV (reference sequence). The CDR3 totals 12 residues. The chain joins TRBV11-1 to TRBJ2-5, with D unresolved. The J call is doubtful: the DNA matches TRBJ2-7 better. Sequencing input: peripheral blood. The clonotype was recovered from a human donor in a cohort sampled during active COVID-19. As DNA, the CDR3 is TGTGCCAGCAGCTTACGAGGTTACGAGCAGTACTTC. This encodes CASSLRGYEQYF.